These 2 T cell receptor beta chains originate from one sample sequenced in a study of blood T cells in healthy people across ages. A second PCR of roughly 7 to 11 cycles used a sample-barcoded 5' primer and a J-beta primer mix. MiXCR, applied by TCRdb to the 5' RACE reads, yields one record per CDR3 protein. The table shows fewer than 800,000 distinct CDR3 sequences, with about 32% occurring only once. The material sequenced was blood. Receptors originate from a woman at least 80 years old in good health.

To note about this clonotype: This clone may be a read error of a much larger clone one base away. The chain links TRBV7-2 to TRBJ1-6; 8 positions agree with TRBD1. The CDR3 has 18 residues. The germline V gene has CDR1 SGHTA and CDR2 FQGNSA. CDR3 region: CASSPMTGARRNNPPLHF. For the CDR3, the DNA is TGTGCCAGCAGCCCCATGACAGGGGCAAGGAGAAATAATCCACCCCTCCACTTT.

Remarks on this clonotype: A read error is possible here, since a much larger clone lies one base away. The V gene is TRBV7-8, the J gene TRBJ1-6; 7 nucleotides match TRBD1. V dropped 4 bases and J dropped 7; count of bases not matched to a gene: 1. Germline V gene data show CDR1 as SGHVS and CDR2 as FQNEAQ. The CDR3 spans 13 residues. The CDR3 region is CASSSDRNSPLHF. CDR3 coding DNA: TGTGCCAGCAGCTCGGACAGGAATTCACCCCTCCACTTT.